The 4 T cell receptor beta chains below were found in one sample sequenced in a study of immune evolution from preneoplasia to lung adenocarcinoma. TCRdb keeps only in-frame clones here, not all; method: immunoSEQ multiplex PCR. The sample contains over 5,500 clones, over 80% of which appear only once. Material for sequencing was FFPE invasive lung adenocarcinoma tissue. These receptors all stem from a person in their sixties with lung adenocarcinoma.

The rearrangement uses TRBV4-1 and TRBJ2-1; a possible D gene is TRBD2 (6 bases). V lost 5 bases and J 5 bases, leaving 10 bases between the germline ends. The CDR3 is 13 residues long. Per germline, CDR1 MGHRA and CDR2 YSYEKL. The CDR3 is CASSSDYNNEQFF. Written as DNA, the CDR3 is TGCGCCAGCAGCTCGGACTACAACAATGAGCAGTTCTTC.

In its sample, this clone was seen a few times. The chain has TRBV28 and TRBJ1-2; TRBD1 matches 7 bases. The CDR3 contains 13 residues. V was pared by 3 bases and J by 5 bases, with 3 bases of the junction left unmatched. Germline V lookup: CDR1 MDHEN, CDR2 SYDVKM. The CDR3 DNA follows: TGTGCCAGCAGTTTGGGGACAGAGTATGGCTACACCTTC. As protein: CASSLGTEYGYTF.

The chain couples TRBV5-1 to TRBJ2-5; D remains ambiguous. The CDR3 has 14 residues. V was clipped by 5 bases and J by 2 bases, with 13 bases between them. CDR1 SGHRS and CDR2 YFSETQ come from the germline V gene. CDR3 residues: CASRNTGSQETQYF. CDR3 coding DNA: TGCGCCAGCAGGAACACCGGATCTCAAGAGACCCAGTACTTC.

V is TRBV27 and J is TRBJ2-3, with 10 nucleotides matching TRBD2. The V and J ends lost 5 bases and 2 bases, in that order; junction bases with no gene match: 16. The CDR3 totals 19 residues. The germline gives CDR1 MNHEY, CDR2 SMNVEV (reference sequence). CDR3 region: CASSGKNSGRSKTTDTQYF. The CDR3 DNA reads TGTGCCAGCAGTGGAAAAAATAGCGGGAGGTCAAAGACCACAGATACGCAGTATTTT.